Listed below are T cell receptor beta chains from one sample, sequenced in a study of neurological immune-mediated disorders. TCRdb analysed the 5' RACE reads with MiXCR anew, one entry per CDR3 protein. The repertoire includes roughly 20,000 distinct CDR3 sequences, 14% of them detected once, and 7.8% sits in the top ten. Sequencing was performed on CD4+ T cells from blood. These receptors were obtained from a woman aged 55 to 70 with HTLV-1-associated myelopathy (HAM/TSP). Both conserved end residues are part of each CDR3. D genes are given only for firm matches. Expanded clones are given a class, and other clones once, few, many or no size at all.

TGTGCCAGCAGCTTAAATCGGCCAGTACAAGAGACCCAGTACTTC	CASSLNRPVQETQYF	.	TRBV5-5	TRBJ2-5	many
TGCGCCAGCAGCTTGGGAGGGGACACTGAAGCTTTCTTT	CASSLGGDTEAFF	.	TRBV5-1	TRBJ1-1	many
TGCAGTGCCACCTCTGGACAGGGGGCAGATGGCTACACCTTC	CSATSGQGADGYTF	TRBD1	TRBV20-1	TRBJ1-2	.
TGTGCCACCAGCAGAGGGGCAGGGTACAATGAGCAGTTCTTC	CATSRGAGYNEQFF	.	TRBV15	TRBJ2-1	medium-sized
TGTGCCACCAGCGTGGGGGGGTCAGCGGGAGGAAAACTGTTTTTT	CATSVGGSAGGKLFF	.	TRBV15	TRBJ1-4	many
TGCAGTGCTCCTAAGACAGTGGGCATGAACACTGAAGCTTTCTTT	CSAPKTVGMNTEAFF	.	TRBV20-1	TRBJ1-1	many
TGTGCCAGCAGTGCCGGTAGCAATCAGCCCCAGCATTTT	CASSAGSNQPQHF	.	TRBV25-1	TRBJ1-5	many
TGTGCCAGCGGTAGAACTGACTCGGGGGGCTACACCTTC	CASGRTDSGGYTF	.	TRBV9	TRBJ1-2	many
TGCAGTGCTTCGGGACTAGCTTCAGTAGTGGAGCAGTTCTTC	CSASGLASVVEQFF	TRBD2	TRBV20-1	TRBJ2-1	many
.	CASSFYICSARDPAGRSSYNEQFF	.	TRBV7-8	TRBJ2-1	.
TGTGCCAGCAGTTTAGGGTCAGGGAGCTCCTACGAGCAGTACTTC	CASSLGSGSSYEQYF	.	TRBV12-3/TRBV12-4	TRBJ2-7	many
TGTGCCATCAGTGAGTCAGGGAAGGGGGATCTAGCCAAAAACATTCAGTACTTC	CAISESGKGDLAKNIQYF	.	TRBV10-3	TRBJ2-4	many
TGTGCCATCAGTGAGGAGACCCCGGTGGTTGGAAACACCATATATTTT	CAISEETPVVGNTIYF	.	TRBV10-3	TRBJ1-3	many
TGTGCCATCAGTGCCCGGGGACAAGAGGGTGAGCAGTTCTTC	CAISARGQEGEQFF	.	TRBV10-3	TRBJ2-1	many
.	CASSIYLCSVEDRGGSGANVLTF	.	TRBV5-1	TRBJ2-6	.
TGTGCCAGCAACAACTGGGCCGCGAGGGTAGATACGCAGTATTTT	CASNNWAARVDTQYF	.	TRBV7-2	TRBJ2-3	many
TGCAGTGCCTATGGGACAGGGGACACTGAAGCTTTCTTT	CSAYGTGDTEAFF	TRBD1	TRBV20-1	TRBJ1-1	many
TGCAGTGCTCCAGATAGCGGGGGGCCCGACAATGAGCAGTTCTTC	CSAPDSGGPDNEQFF	TRBD2	TRBV20-1	TRBJ2-1	many